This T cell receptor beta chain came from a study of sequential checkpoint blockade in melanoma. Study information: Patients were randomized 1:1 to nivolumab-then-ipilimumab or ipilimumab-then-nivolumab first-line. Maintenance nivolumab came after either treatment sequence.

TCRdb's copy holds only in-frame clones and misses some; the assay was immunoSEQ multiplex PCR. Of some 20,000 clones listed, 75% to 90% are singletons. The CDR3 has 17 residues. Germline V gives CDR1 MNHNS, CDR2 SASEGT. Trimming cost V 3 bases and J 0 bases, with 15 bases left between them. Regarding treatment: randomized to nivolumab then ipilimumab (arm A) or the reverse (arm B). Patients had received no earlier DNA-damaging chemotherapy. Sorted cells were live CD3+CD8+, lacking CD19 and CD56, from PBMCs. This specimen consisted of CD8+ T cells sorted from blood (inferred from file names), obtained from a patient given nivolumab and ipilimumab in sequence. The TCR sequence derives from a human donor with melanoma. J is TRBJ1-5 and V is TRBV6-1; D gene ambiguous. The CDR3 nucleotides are TGTGCCAGCAGTGACGCCGGGGAACGGGATAGCAATCAGCCCCAGCATTTT. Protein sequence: CASSDAGERDSNQPQHF.